What follows is one T cell receptor (beta chain) and its context. The data derive from a study of shared clonotypes between healthy human individuals. Study-level information: Per donor, CD8 memory used one plate, CD8 naive used two, CD4 memory used three and CD4 naive used three.

A split of CD4+ cells into CD45RA+ naive and CD45RA-negative memory subsets was performed. In the original analysis: Junction-only immunoSEQ data arrived without quality scores, meaning filtering differed. Using immunoSEQ multiplex PCR, the repertoire was profiled, and TCRdb retains in-frame clones only, with some absent. The V and J calls and the clone size are those of that table, but D and trimming were determined from the DNA. Among some 2.1 million clones, 90% to 95% were seen once, and the ten largest hold roughly 0.13%. V shed 0 bases and J 7 bases; nucleotides not matched to a gene: 1. The CDR3 is 13 amino acids. The germline V gene encodes CDR1 SGHNT and CDR2 YYREEE (reference sequence).

Input material: naive CD4+ T cells sorted from blood. The subset was: CD45RA+ positively selected. V gene TRBV5-4 combines with J gene TRBJ2-1; TRBD1 matches 7 bases. This sequence was found in a man aged 18 to 29 in good health. The CDR3 spells CASSLVQGNEQFF. CDR3 nucleotide sequence: TGTGCCAGCAGCTTGGTACAGGGGAATGAGCAGTTCTTC.